This T cell receptor (beta chain) was sequenced for a study of cytomegalovirus exposure and HLA in healthy donors. The study, taken as a whole, reports: Many donors shared some public TCRs, even though most TCR sequences were rare. It was reported that the classifier diagnosed cytomegalovirus status with high specificity and sensitivity in both the original and validation cohorts. Cytomegalovirus-associated TCR beta chains were listed, numbering 150 to 200.

The PCR used 60 Vbeta and 13 Jbeta primers. Method: immunoSEQ multiplex PCR; TCRdb's copy keeps in-frame clones and lacks some. The sample has some 190,000 clones; 80% are singletons. The CDR3 runs 16 residues. Trimming took off 5 bases at V and 1 base at J, with 18 bases between the two ends. Germline CDR1 and CDR2: MNHEY and SMNVEV (reference sequence). As regards this clone: What it binds is not known.

The sample comprised PBMCs. This chain links TRBV27 with TRBJ2-7, with D possibly being TRBD2 (7 bases). The TCR was taken from a woman aged 30 to 39 in good health and CMV-seronegative. Here the CDR3 DNA reads TGTGCCAGCAGTCCCCTCGGGGGGCGAGGTTCCTACGAGCAGTACTTC. As protein: CASSPLGGRGSYEQYF.